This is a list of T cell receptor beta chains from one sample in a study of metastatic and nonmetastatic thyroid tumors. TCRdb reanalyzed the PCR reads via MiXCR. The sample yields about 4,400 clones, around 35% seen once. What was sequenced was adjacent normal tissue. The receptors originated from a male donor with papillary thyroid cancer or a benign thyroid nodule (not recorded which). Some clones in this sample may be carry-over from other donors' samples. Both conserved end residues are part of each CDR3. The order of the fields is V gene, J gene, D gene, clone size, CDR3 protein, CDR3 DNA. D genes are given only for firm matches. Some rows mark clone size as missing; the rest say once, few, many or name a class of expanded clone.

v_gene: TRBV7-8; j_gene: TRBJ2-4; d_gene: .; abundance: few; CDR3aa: CASSTPQYF; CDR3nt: TGTGCCAGCAGCACACCTCAGTACTTC
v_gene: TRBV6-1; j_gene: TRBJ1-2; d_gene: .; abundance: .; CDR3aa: CASRLDTNYGYTF; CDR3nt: TGTGCCAGCAGGTTGGACACCAACTATGGCTACACCTTC
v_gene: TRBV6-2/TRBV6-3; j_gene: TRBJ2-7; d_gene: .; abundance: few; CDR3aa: CASSPTSGFSYEQYF; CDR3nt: TGTGCCAGCAGTCCGACCAGTGGATTTTCCTACGAGCAGTACTTC
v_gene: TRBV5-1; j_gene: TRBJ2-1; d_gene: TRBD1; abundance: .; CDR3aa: CASSWTGVLSYNEQFF; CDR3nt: TGCGCCAGCAGCTGGACAGGCGTTCTTTCCTACAATGAGCAGTTCTTC
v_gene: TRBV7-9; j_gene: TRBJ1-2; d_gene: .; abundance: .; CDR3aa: CASSLVTHNSGYTF; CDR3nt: TGTGCCAGCAGCTTAGTAACCCATAACTCTGGCTACACCTTC
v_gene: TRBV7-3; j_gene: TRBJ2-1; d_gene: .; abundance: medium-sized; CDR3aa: CASSLAGSSYNEQFF; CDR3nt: TGTGCCAGCAGCTTAGCAGGTAGCTCCTACAATGAGCAGTTCTTC
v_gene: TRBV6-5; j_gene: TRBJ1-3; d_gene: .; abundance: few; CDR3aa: CASSYSGRGGNTIYF; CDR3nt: TGTGCCAGCAGTTACTCGGGCAGGGGTGGAAACACCATATATTTT
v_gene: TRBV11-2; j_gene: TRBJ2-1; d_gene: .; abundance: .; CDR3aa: CASLPELSYNEQFF; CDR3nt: TGTGCCAGCCTCCCGGAGCTCTCCTACAATGAGCAGTTCTTC
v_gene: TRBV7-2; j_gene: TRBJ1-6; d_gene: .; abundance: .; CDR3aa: CASSLKSSYNSPLHF; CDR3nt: TGTGCCAGCAGCTTAAAAAGCTCCTATAATTCACCCCTCCACTTT
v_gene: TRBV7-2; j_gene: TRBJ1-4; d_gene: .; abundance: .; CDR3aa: CASSRTTTNEKLFF; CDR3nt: TGTGCCAGCAGCCGGACGACAACTAATGAAAAACTGTTTTTT
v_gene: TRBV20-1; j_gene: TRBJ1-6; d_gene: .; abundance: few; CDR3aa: CSAMGHLNSPLHF; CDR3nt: TGCAGTGCTATGGGACACCTTAATTCACCCCTCCACTTT
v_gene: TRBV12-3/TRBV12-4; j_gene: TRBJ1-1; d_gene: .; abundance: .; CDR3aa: CASSFAGFEAFF; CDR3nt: TGTGCCAGCAGTTTTGCAGGGTTTGAAGCTTTCTTT
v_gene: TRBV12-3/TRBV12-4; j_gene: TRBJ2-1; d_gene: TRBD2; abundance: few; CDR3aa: CASRMVLAVYNEQFF; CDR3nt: TGTGCCAGCAGGATGGTACTAGCGGTCTACAATGAGCAGTTCTTC
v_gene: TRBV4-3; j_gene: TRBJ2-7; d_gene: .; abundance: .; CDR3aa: CASSQEQGISYEQYF; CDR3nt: TGCGCCAGCAGCCAAGAACAGGGAATCTCCTACGAGCAGTACTTC
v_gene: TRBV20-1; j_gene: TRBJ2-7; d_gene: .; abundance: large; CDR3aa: CSATKSGLPEGYEQYF; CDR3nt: TGCAGTGCGACCAAATCGGGACTCCCGGAGGGCTACGAGCAGTACTTC
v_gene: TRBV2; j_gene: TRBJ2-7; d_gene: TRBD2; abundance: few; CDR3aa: CASSEASGSYEQYF; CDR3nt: TGTGCCAGCAGTGAAGCTAGCGGGAGCTACGAGCAGTACTTC
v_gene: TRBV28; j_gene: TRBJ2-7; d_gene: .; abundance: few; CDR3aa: CASSAKGRWYF; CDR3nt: TGTGCCAGCAGTGCAAAAGGGAGATGGTACTTC
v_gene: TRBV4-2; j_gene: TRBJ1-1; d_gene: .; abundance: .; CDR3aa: CASSQKRGTEAFF; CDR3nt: TGTGCCAGCAGCCAAAAAAGGGGCACTGAAGCTTTCTTT
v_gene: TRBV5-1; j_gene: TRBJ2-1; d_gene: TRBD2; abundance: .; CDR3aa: CASSGGLAGDFEQFF; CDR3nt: TGCGCCAGCAGCGGGGGACTAGCGGGAGATTTTGAGCAGTTCTTC
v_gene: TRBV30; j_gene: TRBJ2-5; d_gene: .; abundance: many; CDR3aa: CAWGGGGQETQYF; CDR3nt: TGTGCCTGGGGGGGAGGGGGTCAAGAGACCCAGTACTTC
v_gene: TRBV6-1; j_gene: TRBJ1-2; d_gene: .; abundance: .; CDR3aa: CASRPIQRVRDGYTF; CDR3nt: TGTGCCAGCAGGCCCATTCAGAGAGTTCGCGACGGCTACACCTTC
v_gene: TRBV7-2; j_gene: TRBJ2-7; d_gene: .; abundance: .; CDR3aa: CASTLKMDTYEQYF; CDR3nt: TGTGCCAGCACCCTAAAGATGGATACCTACGAGCAGTACTTC
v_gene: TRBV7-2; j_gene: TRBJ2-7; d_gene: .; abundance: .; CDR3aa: CASSLSSGTAYEQYF; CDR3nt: TGTGCCAGCAGCTTATCATCCGGCACCGCCTACGAGCAGTACTTC
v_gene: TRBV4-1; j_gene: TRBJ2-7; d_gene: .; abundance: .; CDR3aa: CASSFAPGVGEQYF; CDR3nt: TGCGCCAGCAGCTTCGCGCCAGGGGTGGGCGAGCAGTACTTC
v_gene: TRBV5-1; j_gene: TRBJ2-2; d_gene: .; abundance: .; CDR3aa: CASSPDEGWNTGELFF; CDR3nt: TGCGCCAGCAGCCCGGACGAGGGATGGAACACCGGGGAGCTGTTCTTT
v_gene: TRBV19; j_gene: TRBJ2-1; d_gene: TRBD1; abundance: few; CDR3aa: CASRIRQGQNEQFF; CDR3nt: TGTGCCAGTAGGATCAGACAGGGGCAGAATGAGCAGTTCTTC
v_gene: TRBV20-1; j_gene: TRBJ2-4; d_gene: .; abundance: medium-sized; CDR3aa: CSARSGLLAKNIQYF; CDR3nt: TGCAGTGCTAGGAGCGGGCTACTAGCCAAAAACATTCAGTACTTC